This T cell receptor (beta chain) derives from a study of T-cell memory formation after mild COVID-19. Overall study results and limits: Day 15 to 85 contracting clones showed balanced CD4/CD8; later expanders leaned CD4+.

CDR1 is LGHNA and CDR2 is YSLEER in the germline V gene. Trimming stripped 4 bases from V and 5 bases from J, with 15 bases between. There are 14 residues in the CDR3. Comments on this clonotype: The antigen is not known.

Each CDR3 protein is one row after TCRdb ran MiXCR on the 5' RACE reads. The data show tens of thousands of distinct CDR3 sequences, with 16% seen just once and about 31% held by the top ten. This sequence was found in an adult woman who had mild COVID-19 (a few samples of this study predate the infection). Cell type and time point are not known. The chain uses TRBV4-3 and TRBJ2-7, with unresolved D. Source material: PBMCs or a T cell subset sorted from them (not recorded which). CDR3: CASSRSLRSDEQYF. The DNA of the CDR3 is TGCGCCAGCAGCCGAAGTCTAAGAAGCGACGAGCAGTACTTC.